This T cell receptor (beta chain) came from a study of response to subunit inactivated influenza vaccine. The study's findings and limits: Authors suggested few new T cells are recruited by each seasonal influenza vaccination.

Comments on this clonotype: Its antigen is not identified.

TCRdb re-called the RT-PCR reads with MiXCR, one entry per CDR3 protein. The sample shows about 300,000 distinct CDR3 sequences, 20% to 25% of them seen only once. The CDR3 extends over 11 amino acids. V dropped 4 bases and J dropped 4 bases, with 5 bases sitting between them. This receptor was taken from a man in his fifties or sixties who received an inactivated influenza vaccine. The chain uses TRBV12-3 or TRBV12-4 and TRBJ2-7; no clear D gene. The sample was PBMCs from blood, taken less than 22 months after vaccination. This CDR3 is CASSWRYEQYF. The CDR3 DNA sequence: TGTGCCAGCAGTTGGCGTTACGAGCAGTACTTC.